This TCR beta chain comes out of a study of blood T cell repertoires in COVID-19. The ends were cut back, 5 bases at V and 4 bases at J, with 15 bases in the middle. The length of the CDR3 is 15 residues. Germline V gives CDR1 LNHDA, CDR2 SQIVND (reference sequence). Original methodology: Using reference gene primer amplification, nucleated cell counts were estimated. Repertoires were generated with immunoSEQ multiplex PCR, while TCRdb's copy carries only in-frame clones and drops some. The DNA was the basis for D and trimming; V, J and clone size are from that table. Of about 160,000 clones listed, more than 60% were seen once; the top ten hold 2.5% to 3.5%.

V usage is TRBV19 and J usage is TRBJ2-4; D uncertain. The sequencing sample was made of peripheral blood. The source of this sequence is a man between 65 and 79 years old with acute or convalescent COVID-19. The CDR3 is CASSPSDYLKNIQYF. The CDR3 nucleotides read TGTGCCAGTAGTCCCAGCGATTATTTGAAAAACATTCAGTACTTC.